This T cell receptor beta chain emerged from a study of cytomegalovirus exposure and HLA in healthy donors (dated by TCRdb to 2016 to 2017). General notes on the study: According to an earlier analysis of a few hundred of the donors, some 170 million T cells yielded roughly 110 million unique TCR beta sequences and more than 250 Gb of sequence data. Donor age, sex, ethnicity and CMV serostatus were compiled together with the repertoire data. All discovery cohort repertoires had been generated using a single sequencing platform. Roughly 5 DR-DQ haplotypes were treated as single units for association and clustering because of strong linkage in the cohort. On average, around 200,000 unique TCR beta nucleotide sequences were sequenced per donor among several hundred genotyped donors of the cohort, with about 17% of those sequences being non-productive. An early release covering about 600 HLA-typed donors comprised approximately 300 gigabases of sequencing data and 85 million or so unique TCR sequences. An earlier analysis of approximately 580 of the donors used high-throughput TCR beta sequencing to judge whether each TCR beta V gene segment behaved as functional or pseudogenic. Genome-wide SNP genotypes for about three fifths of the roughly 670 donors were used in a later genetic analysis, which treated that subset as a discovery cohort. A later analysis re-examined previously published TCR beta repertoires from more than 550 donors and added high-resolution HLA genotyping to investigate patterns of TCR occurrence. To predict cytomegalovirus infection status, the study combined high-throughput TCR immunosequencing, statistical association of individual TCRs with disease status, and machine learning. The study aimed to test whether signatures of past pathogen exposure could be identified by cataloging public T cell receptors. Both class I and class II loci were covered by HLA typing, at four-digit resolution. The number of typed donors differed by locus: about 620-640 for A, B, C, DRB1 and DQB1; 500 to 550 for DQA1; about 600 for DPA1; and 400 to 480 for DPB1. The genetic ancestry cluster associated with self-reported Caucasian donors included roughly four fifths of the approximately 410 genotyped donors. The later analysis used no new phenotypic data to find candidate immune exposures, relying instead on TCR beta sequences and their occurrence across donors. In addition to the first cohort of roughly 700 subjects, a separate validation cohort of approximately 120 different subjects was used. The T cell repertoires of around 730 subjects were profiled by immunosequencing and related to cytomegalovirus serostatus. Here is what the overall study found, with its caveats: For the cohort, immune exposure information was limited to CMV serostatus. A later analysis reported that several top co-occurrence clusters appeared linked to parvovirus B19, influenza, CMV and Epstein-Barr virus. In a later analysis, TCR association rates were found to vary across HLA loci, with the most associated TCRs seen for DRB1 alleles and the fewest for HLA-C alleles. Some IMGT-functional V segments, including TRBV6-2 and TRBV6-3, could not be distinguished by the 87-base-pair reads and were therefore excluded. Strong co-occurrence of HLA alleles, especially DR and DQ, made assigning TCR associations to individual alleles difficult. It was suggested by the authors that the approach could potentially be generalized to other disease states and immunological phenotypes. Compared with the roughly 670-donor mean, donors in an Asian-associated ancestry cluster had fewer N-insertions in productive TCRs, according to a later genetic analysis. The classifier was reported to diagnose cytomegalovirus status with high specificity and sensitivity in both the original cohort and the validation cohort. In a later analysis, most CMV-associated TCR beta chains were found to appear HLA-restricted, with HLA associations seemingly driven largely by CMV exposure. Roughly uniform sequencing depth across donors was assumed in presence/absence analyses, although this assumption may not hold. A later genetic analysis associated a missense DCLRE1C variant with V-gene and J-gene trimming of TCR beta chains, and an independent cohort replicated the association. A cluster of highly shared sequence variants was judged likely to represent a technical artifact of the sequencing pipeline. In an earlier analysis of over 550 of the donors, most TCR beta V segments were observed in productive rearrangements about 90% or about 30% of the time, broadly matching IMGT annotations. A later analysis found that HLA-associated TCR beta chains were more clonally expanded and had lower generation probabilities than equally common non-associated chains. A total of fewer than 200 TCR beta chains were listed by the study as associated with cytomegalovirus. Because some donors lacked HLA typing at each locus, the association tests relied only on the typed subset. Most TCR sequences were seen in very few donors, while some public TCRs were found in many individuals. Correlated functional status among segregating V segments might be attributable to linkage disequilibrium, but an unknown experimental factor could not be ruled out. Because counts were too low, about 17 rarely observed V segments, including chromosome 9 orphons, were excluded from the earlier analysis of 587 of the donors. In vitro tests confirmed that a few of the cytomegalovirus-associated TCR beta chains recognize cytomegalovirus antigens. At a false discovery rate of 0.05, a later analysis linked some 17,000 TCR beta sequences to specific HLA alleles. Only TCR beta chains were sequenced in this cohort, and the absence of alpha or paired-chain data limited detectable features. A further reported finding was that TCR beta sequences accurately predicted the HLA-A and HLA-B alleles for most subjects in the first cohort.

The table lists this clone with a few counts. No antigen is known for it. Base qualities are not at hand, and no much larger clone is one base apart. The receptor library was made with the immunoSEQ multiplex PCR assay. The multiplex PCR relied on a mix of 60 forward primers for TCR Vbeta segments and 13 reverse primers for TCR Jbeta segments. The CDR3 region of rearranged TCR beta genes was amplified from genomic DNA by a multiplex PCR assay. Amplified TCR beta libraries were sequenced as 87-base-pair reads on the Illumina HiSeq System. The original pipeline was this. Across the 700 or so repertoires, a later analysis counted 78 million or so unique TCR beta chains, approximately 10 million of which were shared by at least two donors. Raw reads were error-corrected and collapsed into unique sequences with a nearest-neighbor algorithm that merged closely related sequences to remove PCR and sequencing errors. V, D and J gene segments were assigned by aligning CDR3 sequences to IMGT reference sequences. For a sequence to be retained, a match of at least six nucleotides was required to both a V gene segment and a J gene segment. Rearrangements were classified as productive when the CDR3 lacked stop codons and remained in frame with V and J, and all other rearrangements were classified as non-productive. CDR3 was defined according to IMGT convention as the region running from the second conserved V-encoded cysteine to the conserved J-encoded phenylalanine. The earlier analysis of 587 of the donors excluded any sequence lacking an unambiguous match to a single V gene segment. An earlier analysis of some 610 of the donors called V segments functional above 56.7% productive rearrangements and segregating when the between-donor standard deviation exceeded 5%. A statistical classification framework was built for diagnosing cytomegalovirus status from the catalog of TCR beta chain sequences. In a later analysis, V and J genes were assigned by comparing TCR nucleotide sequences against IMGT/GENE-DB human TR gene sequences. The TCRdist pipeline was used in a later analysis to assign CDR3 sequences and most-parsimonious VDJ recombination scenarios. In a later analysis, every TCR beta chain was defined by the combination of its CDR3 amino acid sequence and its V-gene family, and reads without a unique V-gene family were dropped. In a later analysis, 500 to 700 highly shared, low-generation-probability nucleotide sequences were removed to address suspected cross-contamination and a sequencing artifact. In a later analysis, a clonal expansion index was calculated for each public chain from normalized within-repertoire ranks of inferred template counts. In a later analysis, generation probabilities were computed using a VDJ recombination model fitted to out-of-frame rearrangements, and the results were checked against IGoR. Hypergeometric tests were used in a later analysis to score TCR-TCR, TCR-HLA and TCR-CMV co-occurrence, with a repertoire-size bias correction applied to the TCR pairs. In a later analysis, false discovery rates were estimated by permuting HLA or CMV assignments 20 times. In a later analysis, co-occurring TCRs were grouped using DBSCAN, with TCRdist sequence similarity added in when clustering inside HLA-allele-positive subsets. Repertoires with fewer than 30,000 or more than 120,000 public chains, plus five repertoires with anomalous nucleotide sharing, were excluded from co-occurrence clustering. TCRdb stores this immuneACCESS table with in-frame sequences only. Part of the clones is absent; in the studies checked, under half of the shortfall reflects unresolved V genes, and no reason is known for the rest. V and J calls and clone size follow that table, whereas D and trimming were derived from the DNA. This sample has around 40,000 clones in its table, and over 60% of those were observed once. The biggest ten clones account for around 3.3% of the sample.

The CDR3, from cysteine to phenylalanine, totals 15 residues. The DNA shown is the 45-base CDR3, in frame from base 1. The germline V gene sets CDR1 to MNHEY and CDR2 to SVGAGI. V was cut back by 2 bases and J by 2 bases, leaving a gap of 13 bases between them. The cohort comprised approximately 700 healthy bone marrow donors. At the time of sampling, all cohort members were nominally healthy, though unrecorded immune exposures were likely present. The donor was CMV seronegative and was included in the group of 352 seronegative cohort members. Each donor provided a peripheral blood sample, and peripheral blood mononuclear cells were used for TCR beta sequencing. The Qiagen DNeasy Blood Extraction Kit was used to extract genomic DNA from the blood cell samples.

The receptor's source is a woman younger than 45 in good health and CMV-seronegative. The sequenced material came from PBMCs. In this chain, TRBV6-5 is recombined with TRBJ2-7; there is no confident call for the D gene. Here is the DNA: TGTGCCAGCAGTTACAGAGTGAGCGAACCCTACGAGCAGTACTTC. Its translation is CASSYRVSEPYEQYF.